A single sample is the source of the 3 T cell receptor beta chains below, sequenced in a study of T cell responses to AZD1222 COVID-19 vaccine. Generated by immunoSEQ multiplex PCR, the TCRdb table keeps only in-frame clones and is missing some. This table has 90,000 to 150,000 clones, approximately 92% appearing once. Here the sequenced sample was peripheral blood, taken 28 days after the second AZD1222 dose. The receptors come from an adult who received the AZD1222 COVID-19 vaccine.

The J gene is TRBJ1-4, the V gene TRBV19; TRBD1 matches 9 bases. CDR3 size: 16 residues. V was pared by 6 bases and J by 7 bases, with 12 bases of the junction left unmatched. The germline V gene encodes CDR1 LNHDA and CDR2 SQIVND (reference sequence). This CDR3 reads CASRPNPGQGLEKLFF. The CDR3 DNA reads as TGTGCCAGTAGGCCCAACCCGGGACAGGGTCTTGAAAAACTGTTTTTT.

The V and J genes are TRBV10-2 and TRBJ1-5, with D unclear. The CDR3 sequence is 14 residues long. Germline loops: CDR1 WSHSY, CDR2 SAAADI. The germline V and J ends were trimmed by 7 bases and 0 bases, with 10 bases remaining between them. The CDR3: CASTLGNSNQPQHF. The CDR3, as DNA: TGCGCCAGCACCCTCGGGAATAGCAATCAGCCCCAGCATTTT.

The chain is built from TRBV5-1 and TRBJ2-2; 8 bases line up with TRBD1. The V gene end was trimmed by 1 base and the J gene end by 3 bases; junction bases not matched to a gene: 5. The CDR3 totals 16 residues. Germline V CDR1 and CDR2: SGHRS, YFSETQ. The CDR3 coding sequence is TGCGCCAGCAGCTTGCTGGACAGGGTATACACCGGGGAGCTGTTTTTT. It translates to CASSLLDRVYTGELFF.